The 14 T cell receptor beta chains below were found in one sample sequenced in a study of breast tumors, draining lymph nodes, adjacent tissues. Axillary draining lymph nodes of breast cancer patients supplied the node samples. TCRdb used MiXCR to reprocess the multiplex PCR reads, holding one entry per CDR3 protein. The sample consists of 200,000 to 250,000 distinct CDR3 sequences, about 30% of them appearing once. Source material: axillary lymph node tissue. Every receptor here comes from a female donor with breast cancer. Some clones in this sample may be carry-over from other donors' samples.

The genes are TRBV13 and TRBJ2-1; 15 bases are a match to TRBD2. The CDR3 consists of 16 residues. Trimming cost V 5 bases and J 10 bases; bases outside gene matches: 9. The germline CDR1 and CDR2 sequences are PRHDT and FYEKMQ (reference sequence). This CDR3 reads CASSLWTSGRAGEQFF. In nucleotides, the CDR3 is TGTGCCAGCAGCCTCTGGACTAGCGGGAGGGCCGGGGAGCAGTTCTTC.

V usage is TRBV18 and J usage is TRBJ1-2, with 9 bases identical to TRBD1. Germline CDR1 KGHSH, CDR2 LQKENI. Trimming removed 5 bases from V and 4 bases from J; junction bases left unmatched: 8. The CDR3 is 15 residues long. CDR3 loop: CASSFRTGESYGYTF. In nucleotides, the CDR3 is TGTGCCAGCTCATTTAGGACAGGGGAGAGCTATGGCTACACCTTC.

This clonotype has ten or more counts. The chain has TRBV3-1 and TRBJ2-5, with TRBD2 identical over 10 bases. V lost 4 bases, J lost 1 base, and 3 bases stayed unmatched. This CDR3 region has 15 residues. Germline loops: CDR1 LGHDT, CDR2 YNNKEL (reference sequence). The CDR3 is CASSPTSGIQETQYF. DNA of the CDR3: TGTGCCAGCAGCCCTACTAGCGGGATCCAAGAGACCCAGTACTTC.

In its sample, this clonotype was seen many times. The V call is TRBV7-3, the J call TRBJ2-7; a weak D match, TRBD2 (6 bases). The CDR3 covers 13 residues. V lost 5 bases and J lost 7, with 15 bases in between. The germline gives CDR1 SGHTA, CDR2 FQGTGA. The CDR3 nucleotides are TGTGCCAGCAGCACGGGAGAGGCGGGAGAGCAGTACTTC. Amino acid sequence: CASSTGEAGEQYF.

To note about this clonotype: Germline and junction disagree at one end, which may indicate a read error. The chain has TRBV7-2 and TRBJ2-5; D is possibly TRBD1 or TRBD2 (6 bases each). Germline V gene lookup returns CDR1 SGHTA and CDR2 FQGNSA. There are 12 residues in the CDR3. The CDR3 region is CASSLGGTSNIF. The CDR3 DNA is TGTGCCAGCAGCTTAGGCGGGACAAGCAATATTTTC.

Only a few counts were recorded for this clonotype. A much larger clone sits a single nucleotide away, making a read error possible. The chain combines TRBV7-9 with TRBJ2-1; TRBD2 matches 7 bases. This CDR3 has 15 amino acids. Germline values: CDR1 SEHNR, CDR2 FQNEAQ (reference sequence). CDR3 in amino acids: CASSFPSSGYNERFF. The CDR3 DNA reads as TGTGCCAGCAGCTTTCCTTCTAGCGGCTACAATGAGCGGTTCTTC.

A few counts support this clonotype. A much larger clone is a single base away; this may be a read error. This chain connects TRBV6-5 to TRBJ2-1; 14 nucleotides match TRBD2. This CDR3 contains 15 residues. J was trimmed by 6 bases and V by 7 bases; bases with no gene match: 5. Germline lookup yields CDR1 MNHEY and CDR2 SVGAGI. The DNA for the CDR3 is TGTGCCAGCAATCGACTAGCGGGAGGGCGCAATGAGCAGTTCTTC. Translation: CASNRLAGGRNEQFF.

This clonotype was counted many times. The V call is TRBV12-3 or TRBV12-4, the J call TRBJ2-3; TRBD2 matches 9 bases. V trimming: 5 bases; J trimming: 6 bases; junction bases outside the gene matches: 9. This CDR3 comprises 15 residues. The CDR3 coding sequence is TGTGCCAGCAGTGCCGGACTAGCGATCATCGATACGCAGTATTTT. Amino acid sequence: CASSAGLAIIDTQYF.

The chain carries TRBV27 and TRBJ1-4; 9 bases line up with TRBD1. V lost 2 bases, J lost 5 bases, and 3 bases stayed unmatched. CDR3 length: 15 residues. Germline V gives CDR1 MNHEY, CDR2 SMNVEV (reference sequence). CDR3: CASSLRGTGNEKLFF. CDR3 in DNA: TGTGCCAGCAGTTTAAGGGGGACAGGGAATGAAAAACTGTTTTTT.

Ten or more counts support this clonotype. The rearrangement uses TRBV6-5 and TRBJ2-2, with TRBD2 matching 10 bases. CDR3 length: 16 amino acids. Trimming at V came to 4 bases and at J to 0 bases, leaving 2 bases not matched to a gene. The germline V gene encodes CDR1 MNHEY and CDR2 SVGAGI. CDR3 loop: CASSSSGSANTGELFF. In DNA, the CDR3 is TGTGCCAGCAGTTCTAGCGGGAGTGCGAACACCGGGGAGCTGTTTTTT.

The chain joins TRBV11-2 to TRBJ2-3, with TRBD2 matching 11 bases. V was pared by 8 bases and J by 5 bases, with 18 bases of the junction left unmatched. This CDR3 has 18 residues. Looked up from germline, CDR1 is SGHAT and CDR2 is FQNNGV. The CDR3: CASSPLGTATSGVDTQYF. The CDR3 DNA sequence: TGTGCCAGCTCACCACTGGGAACCGCGACTAGCGGGGTAGATACGCAGTATTTT. Full variable domain (remainder filled in from reference TRBV11-2 and TRBJ2-3): EAGVAQSPRYKIIEKRQSVAFWCNPISGHATLYWYQQILGQGPKLLIQFQNNGVVDDSQLPKDRFSAERLKGVDSTLKIQPAKLEDSAVYLCASSPLGTATSGVDTQYFGPGTRLTVL.

This clonotype was found many times. This chain uses TRBV5-6 with TRBJ2-7, with D perhaps assigned TRBD1 or TRBD2 (5 bases each). CDR3 length equals 15 residues. Trimming stripped 1 base from V and 7 bases from J, with 18 bases between. Per the germline V gene, CDR1 is SGHDT and CDR2 is YYEEEE. The CDR3 sequence: CASSLLGRVREEQYF. In DNA form, the CDR3 reads TGTGCCAGCAGCTTGTTAGGCAGGGTCCGGGAAGAGCAGTACTTC.

This clonotype was picked up many times. The rearrangement links TRBV6-1 to TRBJ2-1, with 16 nucleotides matching TRBD2. The germline gives CDR1 MNHNS, CDR2 SASEGT. The CDR3 extends over 14 amino acids. Trimming removed 7 bases from V and 7 bases from J; junction bases left unmatched: 1. In nucleotides, the CDR3 is TGTGCCAGCAAGGGACTAGCGGGAGGGAATGAGCAGTTCTTC. Its translation: CASKGLAGGNEQFF.

The chain carries TRBV29-1 and TRBJ1-1, with D tentatively TRBD1 (5 bases). Germline-derived CDR1 and CDR2 are SQVTM and ANQGSEA. The V end lost 5 bases, the J end lost 1 base, and 11 bases lay between the germline ends. The CDR3 totals 13 residues. In nucleotides, the CDR3 is TGCAGCGTTTCTGACAGACAGAACACTGAAGCTTTCTTT. Protein sequence: CSVSDRQNTEAFF.